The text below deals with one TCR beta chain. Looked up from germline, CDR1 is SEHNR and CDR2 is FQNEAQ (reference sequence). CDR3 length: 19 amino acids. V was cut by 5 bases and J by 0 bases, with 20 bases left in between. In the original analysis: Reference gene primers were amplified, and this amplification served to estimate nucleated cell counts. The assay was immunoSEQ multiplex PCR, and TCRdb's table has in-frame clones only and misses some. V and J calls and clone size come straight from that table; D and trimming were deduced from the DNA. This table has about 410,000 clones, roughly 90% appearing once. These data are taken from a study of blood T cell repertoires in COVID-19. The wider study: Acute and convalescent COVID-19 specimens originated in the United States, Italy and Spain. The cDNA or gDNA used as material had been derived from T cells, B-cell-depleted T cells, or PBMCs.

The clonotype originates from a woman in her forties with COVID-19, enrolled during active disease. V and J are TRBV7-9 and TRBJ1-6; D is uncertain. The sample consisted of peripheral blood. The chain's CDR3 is CASSQTFRGSSSYNSPLHF. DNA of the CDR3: TGTGCCAGCAGCCAGACCTTTCGGGGATCTAGCTCCTATAATTCACCCCTCCACTTT.